Included here is one T cell receptor beta chain sequence, with context. The data belong to a study of blood T cell repertoires in COVID-19. Overall study: The samples span acute and convalescent COVID-19 from the United States, Italy and Spain.

V lost 4 bases and J lost 5; bases outside the gene matches: 10. The length of the CDR3 is 16 residues. Germline V gene sequence: CDR1 MGHRA, CDR2 YSYEKL. Authors' processing steps: Amplifying reference gene primers gave estimates of nucleated cell counts. Method: immunoSEQ multiplex PCR; TCRdb's copy keeps in-frame clones and lacks some. Clonal size and the V and J genes are those of that table, whereas D and trimming came from the DNA. This table has 200,000 to 250,000 clones, over 80% appearing once. This chain links TRBV4-1 with TRBJ2-2; 7 nucleotides agree with TRBD1. Sequencing was carried out using peripheral blood. The origin of this receptor is a man aged 25-45 years with COVID-19, enrolled during active disease. CDR3 residues: CASSLPDRVSTGELFF. CDR3 DNA sequence: TGCGCCAGCAGCCTACCAGACAGGGTATCAACCGGGGAGCTGTTTTTT.